The 30 T cell receptor beta chains reported below all come from one sample, sequenced in a study of regulatory T cells in long-lasting Graves disease. Library construction for TCR beta used iRepertoire HTBI primers and Arm-PCR of CDR3 regions. TCRdb fed the multiplex PCR reads into MiXCR, producing one record per CDR3 protein. The sample holds approximately 300,000 distinct CDR3 sequences; over 15% are singletons and the top ten take more than 30%. Specified time point: newly diagnosed GD, antithyroid drugs for less than 3 months. After RNA was extracted from PBMCs, the TCR library was made from it. The specimen was peripheral blood mononuclear cells (PBMCs), collected at new diagnosis, from a patient treated with antithyroid drugs. These receptors were collected from a female donor with Graves disease.

This clonotype was observed at least ten times. This rearrangement joins TRBV5-1 to TRBJ1-2; the D is unclear. Per the germline V gene, CDR1 is SGHRS and CDR2 is YFSETQ. The CDR3 totals 14 residues. V shed 3 bases and J shed 4 bases, with 13 bases lying between them. The CDR3 coding sequence is TGCGCCAGCAGCTCGAAGGGCAAGGGCTATGGCTACACCTTC. It codes for CASSSKGKGYGYTF.

About this clonotype: A far larger clone is only one base removed, so a read error is likely. It is likely a read error, because the conserved phenylalanine at the end of the CDR3 is missing. The chain has TRBV2 and TRBJ2-5; 16 bases match TRBD2. Germline V lookup: CDR1 SNHLY, CDR2 FYNNEI. The CDR3 sequence is 17 residues long. V dropped 5 bases and J dropped 5; count of bases not matched to a gene: 8. CDR3: CASSSGLAGGPGETQYL. The CDR3 nucleotides read TGTGCCAGCAGTTCGGGACTAGCGGGAGGGCCGGGTGAGACCCAGTACCTC.

There are many counts of this clonotype. The gene calls are TRBV14 and TRBJ2-7; tentatively, D is TRBD1 or TRBD2 (5 bases each). The CDR3 is made up of 14 amino acids. CDR1 is SGHDN, CDR2 FVKESK, per germline. V lost 0 bases, J lost 4 bases, and 10 bases lay in between. This CDR3 is CASSQERGRYEQYF. The CDR3 DNA sequence: TGTGCCAGCAGCCAAGAGAGGGGCAGGTACGAGCAGTACTTC.

This clonotype came up many times. This rearrangement joins TRBV12-3 or TRBV12-4 to TRBJ2-2; D remains unclear. CDR3 length: 14 amino acids. The V and J ends lost 6 bases and 6 bases respectively, with 14 bases between them. The CDR3 sequence is CASSFFSVAGELFF. CDR3 bases: TGTGCCAGCAGCTTTTTCAGTGTAGCCGGGGAGCTGTTTTTT.

This clonotype showed up many times. The genes are TRBV7-2 and TRBJ2-7; 10 bases align to TRBD2. Germline values: CDR1 SGHTA, CDR2 FQGNSA. CDR3 length: 14 amino acids. V trimming: 5 bases; J trimming: 2 bases; junction bases outside the gene matches: 3. This CDR3 reads CASSPAGGTYEQYF. Here the CDR3 DNA reads TGTGCCAGCAGCCCAGCGGGAGGGACCTACGAGCAGTACTTC.

The V call is TRBV12-3 or TRBV12-4, the J call TRBJ1-1, with no clear D. The CDR3 extends over 13 amino acids. V lost 6 bases and J 4 bases, leaving 12 bases between the germline ends. CDR3 amino acids: CASSPGWSTEAFF. CDR3 nucleotides: TGTGCCAGCAGCCCGGGCTGGAGCACTGAAGCTTTCTTT.

As regards this clonotype: A read error may explain this, as a much larger clone is one base away. This chain links TRBV12-3 or TRBV12-4 with TRBJ1-1; TRBD1 matches 9 bases. This CDR3 spans 17 amino acids. The J segment lost 0 bases and the V segment lost 6 bases, leaving 11 bases of the junction unmatched. This chain's CDR3 is CASSRNRGRSMNTEAFF. Here the CDR3 DNA reads TGTGCCAGCAGCCGTAACAGGGGGCGGAGCATGAACACTGAAGCTTTCTTT.

This clonotype has a handful of counts. This chain uses TRBV19 with TRBJ2-7, with 11 positions matching TRBD1. The ends lost 9 bases at V and 1 base at J; junction bases unmatched: 8. This CDR3 spans 15 amino acids. Germline V gene data show CDR1 as LNHDA and CDR2 as SQIVND (reference sequence). This chain's CDR3 is CASTQGTGGSYEQYF. In nucleotides, the CDR3 is TGTGCCAGCACCCAAGGGACAGGGGGATCCTACGAGCAGTACTTC.

This clonotype was counted ten times or more. The gene calls are TRBV29-1 and TRBJ2-5; perhaps TRBD2 as D (5 bases). In germline, CDR1 is SQVTM, CDR2 ANQGSEA. Trimming left V 1 base short and J 7 bases short, with 13 bases between. There are 13 residues in the CDR3. CDR3 DNA sequence: TGCAGCGTTGAAGTCGCCAGGACTGGGACCCAGTACTTC. It translates to CSVEVARTGTQYF.

This clonotype was detected many times. This chain joins TRBV19 and TRBJ2-1; the match to TRBD1 covers 8 bases. Trimming removed 7 bases from V and 8 bases from J; junction bases left unmatched: 7. CDR3 length: 13 residues. The germline CDR1 and CDR2 sequences are LNHDA and SQIVND (reference sequence). CDR3 in DNA: TGTGCCAGTACTGCAGGGGGCGAGTATGAGCAGTTCTTC. Translating gives CASTAGGEYEQFF.

The table lists this clonotype with a few counts. The V call is TRBV5-1, the J call TRBJ1-4; a possible D gene is TRBD1 (5 bases). CDR1 is SGHRS and CDR2 is YFSETQ in the germline V gene. CDR3 length: 16 residues. The V gene lost 0 bases and the J gene lost 3 bases, with 12 bases spanning the gap. CDR3 residues: CASSLGLTASNEKLFF. As DNA, the CDR3 is TGCGCCAGCAGCTTGGGGTTGACAGCCTCTAATGAAAAACTGTTTTTT.

About this clonotype: A much bigger clone sits one base away, suggesting this may be a read error. The V and J genes are TRBV5-1 and TRBJ1-1, with 9 positions matching TRBD1. CDR1 is SGHRS and CDR2 is YFSETQ in the germline V gene. The CDR3 loop spans 18 amino acids. Trimming cost V 7 bases and J 0 bases; bases outside gene matches: 16. The CDR3 region has the DNA TGCGCCAGCCCTAAAACCGGGACAGGGCTTATCCTGAACACTGAAGCTTTCTTT. Amino acids: CASPKTGTGLILNTEAFF.

This clonotype has ten or more counts. The genes are TRBV6-5 and TRBJ2-1; 10 positions match TRBD1. This CDR3 comprises 16 residues. The V gene's germline CDR1 is MNHEY and CDR2 SVGAGI. V lost 2 bases and J lost 5; bases outside the gene matches: 6. The CDR3 protein is CASSYGDRGPHNEQFF. The CDR3 DNA is TGTGCCAGCAGTTACGGGGACAGGGGTCCGCACAATGAGCAGTTCTTC.

As concerns this clonotype: A far larger clone is just one base off, so this is likely a read error. The chain joins TRBV12-3 or TRBV12-4 to TRBJ2-4, with D hard to call. The CDR3 is made up of 17 amino acids. The germline V and J ends were trimmed by 6 bases and 13 bases, with 31 bases remaining between them. The CDR3 spells CASSSLDSSPFYNEQYF. As DNA, the CDR3 is TGTGCCAGCAGCTCCCTCGACTCCTCCCCCTTTTACAATGAGCAGTACTTC.

This clonotype has a count of ten or more. The rearrangement joins TRBV30 to TRBJ1-2, with TRBD1 as a possible D gene (6 bases). The germline CDR1 and CDR2 sequences are GTSNPN and SVGIG (reference sequence). CDR3 length: 14 amino acids. The germline V and J ends were trimmed by 3 bases and 5 bases, with 16 bases remaining between them. CDR3 nucleotides: TGTGCCTGGAGAGACTGGACAGAGCGATATGGCTACACCTTC. This sequence encodes CAWRDWTERYGYTF.

This clonotype was picked up many times. This chain links TRBV30 with TRBJ1-2; TRBD1 might be the D (5 bases). The CDR3 is 14 residues long. Trimming stripped 0 bases from V and 4 bases from J, with 12 bases between. CDR1 and CDR2 from the germline V gene are GTSNPN and SVGIG (reference sequence). The CDR3 loop is CAWSVGAVFYGYTF. The CDR3 coding sequence is TGTGCCTGGAGTGTAGGGGCAGTTTTCTATGGCTACACCTTC. The full variable domain, its missing parts supplied by reference TRBV30 and TRBJ1-2, is SQTIHQWPATLVQPVGSPLSLECTVEGTSNPNLYWYRQAAGRGLQLLFYSVGIGQISSEVPQNLSASRPQDRQFILSSKKLLLSDSGFYLCAWSVGAVFYGYTFGSGTRLTVV.

This clonotype has just a few counts. This chain connects TRBV30 to TRBJ2-3; the D is unclear. The germline V and J ends were trimmed by 5 bases and 5 bases, with 8 bases remaining between them. The CDR3 extends over 11 amino acids. The germline V gene encodes CDR1 GTSNPN and CDR2 SVGIG (reference sequence). CDR3 DNA: TGTGCCTGGGCAATCGGAGATACGCAGTATTTT. Protein: CAWAIGDTQYF. Drawing the rest from reference TRBV30 and TRBJ2-3, the complete variable domain is SQTIHQWPATLVQPVGSPLSLECTVEGTSNPNLYWYRQAAGRGLQLLFYSVGIGQISSEVPQNLSASRPQDRQFILSSKKLLLSDSGFYLCAWAIGDTQYFGPGTRLTVL.

This clonotype was detected many times. This chain joins TRBV20-1 and TRBJ2-3; no clear D gene. The CDR3 extends over 13 amino acids. V was pared by 5 bases and J by 0 bases, with 9 bases between. Germline CDR1 DFQATT, CDR2 SNEGSKA (reference sequence). The CDR3 DNA reads as TGCAGTGCTGGGGATACGAGCACAGATACGCAGTATTTT. Protein sequence: CSAGDTSTDTQYF.

In its sample, this clonotype was seen many times. The chain couples TRBV28 to TRBJ1-2; possibly TRBD1 for D (5 bases). Per the germline V gene, CDR1 is MDHEN and CDR2 is SYDVKM. CDR3 length equals 15 residues. The germline V and J ends were trimmed by 2 bases and 4 bases, with 14 bases remaining between them. CDR3 in amino acids: CASSLQGLLFYGYTF. The DNA of the CDR3 is TGTGCCAGCAGTTTACAGGGACTACTTTTCTATGGCTACACCTTC.

Many counts were recorded for this clonotype. J is TRBJ2-7 and V is TRBV12-3 or TRBV12-4, with a possible D match to TRBD1 (5 bases). V lost 4 bases and J 2 bases, leaving 12 bases between the germline ends. This CDR3 contains 14 residues. The CDR3 here is CASSSPDIPYEQYF. CDR3 nucleotide sequence: TGTGCCAGCAGTTCCCCGGACATTCCCTACGAGCAGTACTTC.

The gene calls are TRBV6-1 and TRBJ2-1; 9 bases agree with TRBD1. Germline V CDR1 and CDR2: MNHNS, SASEGT. The V gene end was trimmed by 6 bases and the J gene end by 1 base; junction bases not matched to a gene: 7. The CDR3 has 16 amino acids. The CDR3 here is CASSLQGAWSYNEQFF. CDR3 DNA: TGTGCCAGCAGCTTACAGGGGGCTTGGTCCTACAATGAGCAGTTCTTC.

At least ten counts were recorded for this clonotype. This chain connects TRBV24-1 to TRBJ2-7, with D possibly TRBD2 on 6 matching bases. The ends were cut back, 7 bases at V and 3 bases at J, with 6 bases in the middle. CDR3 length equals 11 residues. Germline V gene data show CDR1 as KGHDR and CDR2 as SFDVKD. CDR3 sequence reads: CATSGGYEQYF. In DNA, the CDR3 is TGTGCCACCAGCGGGGGCTACGAGCAGTACTTC.

This clonotype was found many times. The rearrangement uses TRBV5-1 and TRBJ2-1; 9 bases align to TRBD1. CDR3 length: 16 amino acids. The germline V gene has CDR1 SGHRS and CDR2 YFSETQ. Trimming cost V 3 bases and J 5 bases; bases outside gene matches: 9. The CDR3 sequence is CASSYSPGQGNNEQFF. The CDR3 DNA follows: TGCGCCAGCAGCTACTCCCCCGGACAGGGGAACAATGAGCAGTTCTTC.

The sample holds many counts of this clonotype. The chain couples TRBV28 to TRBJ2-7; 9 bases map to TRBD2. The V gene end was trimmed by 7 bases and the J gene end by 3 bases; junction bases not matched to a gene: 13. Per germline, CDR1 MDHEN and CDR2 SYDVKM. This CDR3 is 16 amino acids long. The CDR3: CASTTPGGRALYEQYF. The CDR3 DNA follows: TGTGCCAGCACCACCCCTGGCGGGAGGGCCCTCTACGAGCAGTACTTC.

This clonotype was picked up one time. This rearrangement joins TRBV10-2 to TRBJ1-1; D ambiguous. CDR3 length: 15 residues. Germline assignment: CDR1 WSHSY and CDR2 SAAADI. V was pared by 2 bases and J by 1 base, with 11 bases between. The CDR3 protein is CASSERGGENTEAFF. The CDR3 DNA is TGCGCCAGCAGTGAGCGCGGCGGTGAGAACACTGAAGCTTTCTTT.

This clonotype has at least ten counts. The chain joins TRBV3-1 to TRBJ2-5; no clear D. The germline CDR1 and CDR2 sequences are LGHDT and YNNKEL (reference sequence). CDR3 length: 13 amino acids. Trimming took 0 bases from V and 5 from J, leaving 7 bases between them. The DNA for the CDR3 is TGTGCCAGCAGCCAAGATGAGACGGAGACCCAGTACTTC. Its protein is CASSQDETETQYF.

This chain joins TRBV12-3 or TRBV12-4 and TRBJ2-1; no clear D. The germline V and J ends were trimmed by 5 bases and 5 bases, with 10 bases remaining between them. This CDR3 is built from 13 residues. The CDR3 loop reads CASSPLGNNEQFF. The CDR3 DNA follows: TGTGCCAGCAGTCCTTTGGGCAACAATGAGCAGTTCTTC.

The chain is built from TRBV3-1 and TRBJ2-2; D unresolved. This CDR3 spans 15 amino acids. Trimming removed 0 bases from V and 6 bases from J, with 11 bases in between. Germline-derived CDR1 and CDR2 are LGHDT and YNNKEL (reference sequence). CDR3 loop: CASSQDRKGSGELFF. CDR3 nucleotide sequence: TGTGCCAGCAGCCAAGATCGTAAAGGGTCCGGGGAGCTGTTTTTT.

As to this clonotype: This clone may be a read error of a much larger clone one base away. V gene TRBV2 combines with J gene TRBJ2-1; 11 bases map to TRBD2. The germline CDR1 and CDR2 sequences are SNHLY and FYNNEI. V was pared by 6 bases and J by 6 bases, with 25 bases of the junction left unmatched. There are 21 residues in the CDR3. CDR3 loop: CASSPQTGGSGRGRGFNEQFF. CDR3 in DNA: TGTGCCAGCAGCCCCCAAACTGGTGGTAGCGGGAGGGGACGTGGATTCAATGAGCAGTTCTTC.

This clonotype came up many times. The chain combines TRBV4-1 with TRBJ2-7; D might be TRBD2 (6 bases). The CDR3 is made up of 15 amino acids. V was shortened by 1 base and J by 5 bases, with 15 bases between the two germline ends. The germline V gene encodes CDR1 MGHRA and CDR2 YSYEKL. The DNA of the CDR3 is TGCGCCAGCAGCCAAGGGGACGGGAGAAGAAACGAGCAGTACTTC. It encodes CASSQGDGRRNEQYF.